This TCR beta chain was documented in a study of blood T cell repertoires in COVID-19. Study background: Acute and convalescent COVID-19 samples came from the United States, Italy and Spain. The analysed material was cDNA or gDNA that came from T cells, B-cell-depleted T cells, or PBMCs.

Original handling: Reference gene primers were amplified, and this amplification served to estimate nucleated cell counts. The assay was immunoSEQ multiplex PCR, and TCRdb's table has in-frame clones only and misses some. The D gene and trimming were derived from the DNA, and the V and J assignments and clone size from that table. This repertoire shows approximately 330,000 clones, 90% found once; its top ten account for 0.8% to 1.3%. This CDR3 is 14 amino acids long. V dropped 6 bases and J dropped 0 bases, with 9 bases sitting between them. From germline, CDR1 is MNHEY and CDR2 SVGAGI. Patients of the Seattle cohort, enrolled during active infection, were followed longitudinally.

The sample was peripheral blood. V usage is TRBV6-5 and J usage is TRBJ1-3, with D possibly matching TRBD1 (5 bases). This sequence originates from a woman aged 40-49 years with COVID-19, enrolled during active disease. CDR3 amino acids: CASSRTPSGNTIYF. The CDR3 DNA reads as TGTGCCAGCAGCCGGACACCCTCTGGAAACACCATATATTTT.